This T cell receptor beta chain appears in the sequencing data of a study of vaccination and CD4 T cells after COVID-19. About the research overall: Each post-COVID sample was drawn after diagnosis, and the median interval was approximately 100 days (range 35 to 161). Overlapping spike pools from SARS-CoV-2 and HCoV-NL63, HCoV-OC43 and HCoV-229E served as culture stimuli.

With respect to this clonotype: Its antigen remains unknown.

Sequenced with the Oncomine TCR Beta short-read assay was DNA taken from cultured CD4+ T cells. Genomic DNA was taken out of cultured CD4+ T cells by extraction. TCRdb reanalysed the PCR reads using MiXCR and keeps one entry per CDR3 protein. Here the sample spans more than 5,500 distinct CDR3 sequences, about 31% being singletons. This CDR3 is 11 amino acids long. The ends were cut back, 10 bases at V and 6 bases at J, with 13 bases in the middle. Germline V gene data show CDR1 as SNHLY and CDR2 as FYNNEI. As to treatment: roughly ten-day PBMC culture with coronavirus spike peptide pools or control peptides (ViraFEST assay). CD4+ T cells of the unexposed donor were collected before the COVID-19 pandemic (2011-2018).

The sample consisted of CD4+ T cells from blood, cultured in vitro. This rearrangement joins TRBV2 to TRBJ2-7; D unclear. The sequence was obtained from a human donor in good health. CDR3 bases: TGTGCCACTATAGAAGAAGGCGAGCAGTACTTC. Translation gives CATIEEGEQYF. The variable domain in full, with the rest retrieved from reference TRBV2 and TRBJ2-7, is EPEVTQTPSHQVTQMGQEVILRCVPISNHLYFYWYRQILGQKVEFLVSFYNNEISEKSEIFDDQFSVERPDGSNFTLKIRSTKLEDSAMYFCATIEEGEQYFGPGTRLTVT.